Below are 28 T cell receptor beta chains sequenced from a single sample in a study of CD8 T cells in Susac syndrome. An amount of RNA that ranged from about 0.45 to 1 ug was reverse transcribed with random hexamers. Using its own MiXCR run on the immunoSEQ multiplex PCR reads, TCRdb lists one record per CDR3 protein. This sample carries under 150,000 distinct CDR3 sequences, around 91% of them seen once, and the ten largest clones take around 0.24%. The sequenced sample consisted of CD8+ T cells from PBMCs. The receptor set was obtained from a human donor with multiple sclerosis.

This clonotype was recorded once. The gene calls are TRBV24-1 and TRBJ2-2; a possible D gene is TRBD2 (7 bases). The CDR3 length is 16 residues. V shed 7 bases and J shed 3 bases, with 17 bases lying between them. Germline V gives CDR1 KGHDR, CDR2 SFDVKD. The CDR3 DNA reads TGTGCCACCAGCCCTGCCGGGGGGCGATACACCGGGGAGCTGTTTTTT. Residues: CATSPAGGRYTGELFF.

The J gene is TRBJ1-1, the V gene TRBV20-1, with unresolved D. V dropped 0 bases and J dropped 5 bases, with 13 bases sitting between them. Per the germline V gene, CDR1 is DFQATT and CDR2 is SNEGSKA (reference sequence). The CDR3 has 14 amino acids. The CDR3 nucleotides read TGCAGTGCTAGAGATCTGGAACAGTTGACTGAAGCTTTCTTT. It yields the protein CSARDLEQLTEAFF.

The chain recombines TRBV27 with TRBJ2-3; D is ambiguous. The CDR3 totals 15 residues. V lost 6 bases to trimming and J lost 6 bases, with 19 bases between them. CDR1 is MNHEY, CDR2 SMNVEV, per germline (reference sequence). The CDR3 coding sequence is TGTGCCAGCAGGCTAGGAGCCTGGGATCCGGATACGCAGTATTTT. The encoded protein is CASRLGAWDPDTQYF.

CDR3 region: CAISESVGQINEKLFF. The CDR3 nucleotides are TGTGCCATCAGTGAGTCAGTGGGACAGATAAATGAAAAACTGTTTTTT. The V and J genes are TRBV10-3 and TRBJ1-4, with 7 bases lining up with TRBD1. After removal of 0 bases from V and 5 bases from J, the junction contained 6 bases not matched to a gene. This CDR3 region has 16 residues. Germline V gene sequence: CDR1 ENHRY, CDR2 SYGVKD.

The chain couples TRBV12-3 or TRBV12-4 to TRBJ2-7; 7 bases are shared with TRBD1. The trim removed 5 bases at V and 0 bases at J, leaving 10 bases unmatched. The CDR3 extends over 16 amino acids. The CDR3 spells CASSPSTGVDSYEQYF. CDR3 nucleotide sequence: TGTGCCAGCAGTCCCTCCACAGGGGTGGACTCCTACGAGCAGTACTTC.

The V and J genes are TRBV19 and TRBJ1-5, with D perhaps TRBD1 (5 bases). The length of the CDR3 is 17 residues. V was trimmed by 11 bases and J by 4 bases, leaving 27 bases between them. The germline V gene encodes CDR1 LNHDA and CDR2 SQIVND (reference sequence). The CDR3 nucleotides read TGTGCCTTGCTCGGTCGGGCTACTAGGACACTTAATCAGCCCCAGCATTTT. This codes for CALLGRATRTLNQPQHF. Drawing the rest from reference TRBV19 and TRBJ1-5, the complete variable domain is DGGITQSPKYLFRKEGQNVTLSCEQNLNHDAMYWYRQDPGQGLRLIYYSQIVNDFQKGDIAEGYSVSREKKESFPLTVTSAQKNPTAFYLCALLGRATRTLNQPQHFGDGTRLSIL.

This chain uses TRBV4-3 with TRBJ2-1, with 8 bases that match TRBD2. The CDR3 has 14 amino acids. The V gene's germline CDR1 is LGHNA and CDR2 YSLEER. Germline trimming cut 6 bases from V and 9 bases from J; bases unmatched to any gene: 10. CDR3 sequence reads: CASSRPGLEAEQFF. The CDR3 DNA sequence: TGCGCCAGCAGTAGACCGGGACTAGAGGCTGAGCAGTTCTTC.

The CDR3 loop is CATSDWTGDQPQHF. The CDR3, as DNA: TGTGCCACCAGTGATTGGACAGGGGATCAGCCCCAGCATTTT. The rearrangement joins TRBV24-1 to TRBJ1-5; 9 nucleotides match TRBD1. Germline CDR1 KGHDR, CDR2 SFDVKD. Unmatched junction bases numbered 0, after V lost 2 bases and J lost 5 bases. This CDR3 has 14 residues.

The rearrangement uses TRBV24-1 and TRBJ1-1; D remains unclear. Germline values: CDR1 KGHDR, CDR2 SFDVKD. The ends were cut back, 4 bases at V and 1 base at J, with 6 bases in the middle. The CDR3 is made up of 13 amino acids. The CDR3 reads CATSDLSNTEAFF. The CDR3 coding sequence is TGTGCCACCAGTGACCTGTCGAACACTGAAGCTTTCTTT.

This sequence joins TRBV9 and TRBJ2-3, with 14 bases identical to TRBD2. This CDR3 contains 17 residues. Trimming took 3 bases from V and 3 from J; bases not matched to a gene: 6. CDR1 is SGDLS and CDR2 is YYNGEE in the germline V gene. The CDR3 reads CASSGLAGGGGTDTQYF. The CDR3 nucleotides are TGTGCCAGCAGCGGACTAGCGGGAGGGGGGGGGACAGATACGCAGTATTTT.

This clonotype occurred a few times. The CDR3 loop reads CASSQVSGPSGDTQYF. The DNA for the CDR3 is TGCGCCAGCAGCCAAGTTTCCGGGCCCTCGGGAGATACGCAGTATTTT. The chain links TRBV4-1 to TRBJ2-3; D gene uncertain. CDR3 size: 16 residues. V gave up 1 base and J gave up 5 bases, with 16 bases separating them. The V gene's germline CDR1 is MGHRA and CDR2 YSYEKL.

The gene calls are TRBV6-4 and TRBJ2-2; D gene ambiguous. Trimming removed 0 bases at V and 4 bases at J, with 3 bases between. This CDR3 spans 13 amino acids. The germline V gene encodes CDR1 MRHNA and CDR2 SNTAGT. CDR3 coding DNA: TGTGCCAGCAGTGACTCGGGCACCGGGGAGCTGTTTTTT. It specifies CASSDSGTGELFF.

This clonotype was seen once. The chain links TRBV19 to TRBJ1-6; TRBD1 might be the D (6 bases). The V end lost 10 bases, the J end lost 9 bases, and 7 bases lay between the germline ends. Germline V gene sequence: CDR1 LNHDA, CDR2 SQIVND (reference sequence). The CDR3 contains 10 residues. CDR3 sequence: CATRGSPLHF. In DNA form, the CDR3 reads TGTGCCACCAGGGGTTCACCCCTCCACTTT.

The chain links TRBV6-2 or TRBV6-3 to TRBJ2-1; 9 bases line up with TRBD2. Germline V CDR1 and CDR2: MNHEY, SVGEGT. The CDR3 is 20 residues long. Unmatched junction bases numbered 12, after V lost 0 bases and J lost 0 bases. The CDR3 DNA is TGTGCCAGCAGTTACTCAGCGACTAGCGGCTTCTTGAGCTCCTACAATGAGCAGTTCTTC. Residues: CASSYSATSGFLSSYNEQFF.

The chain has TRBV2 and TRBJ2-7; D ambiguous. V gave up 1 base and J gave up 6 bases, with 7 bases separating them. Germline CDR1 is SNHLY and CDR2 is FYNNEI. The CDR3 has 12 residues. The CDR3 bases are TGTGCCAGCAGTGAAGGGTCTCCCGAGCAGTACTTC. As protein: CASSEGSPEQYF.

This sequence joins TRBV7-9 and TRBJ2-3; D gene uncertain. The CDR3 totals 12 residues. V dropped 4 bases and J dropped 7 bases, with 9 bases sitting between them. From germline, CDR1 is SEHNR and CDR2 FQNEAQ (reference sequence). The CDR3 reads CASSSTENTQYF. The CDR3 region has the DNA TGTGCCAGCAGCTCCACCGAGAATACGCAGTATTTT.

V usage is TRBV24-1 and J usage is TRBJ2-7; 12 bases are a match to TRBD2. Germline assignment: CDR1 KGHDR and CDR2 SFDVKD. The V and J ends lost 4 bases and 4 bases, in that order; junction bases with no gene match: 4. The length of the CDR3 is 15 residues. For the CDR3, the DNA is TGTGCCACCAGTGACAGTACTAGCGGGAGGTACGAGCAGTACTTC. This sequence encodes CATSDSTSGRYEQYF.

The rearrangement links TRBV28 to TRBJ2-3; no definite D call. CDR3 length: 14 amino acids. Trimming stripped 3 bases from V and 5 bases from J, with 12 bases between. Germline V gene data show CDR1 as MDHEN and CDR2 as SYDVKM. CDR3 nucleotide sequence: TGTGCCAGCAGTTTGGGAACGGCGCAAGATACGCAGTATTTT. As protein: CASSLGTAQDTQYF. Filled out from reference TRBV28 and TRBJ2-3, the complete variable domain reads DVKVTQSSRYLVKRTGEKVFLECVQDMDHENMFWYRQDPGLGLRLIYFSYDVKMKEKGDIPEGYSVSREKKERFSLILESASTNQTSMYLCASSLGTAQDTQYFGPGTRLTVL.

The CDR3 protein is CASSTSGTAYNEQFF. Written as DNA, the CDR3 is TGTGCCAGCAGCACCTCCGGGACAGCCTACAATGAGCAGTTCTTC. V is TRBV9 and J is TRBJ2-1; 7 nucleotides align to TRBD1. Germline V gene sequence: CDR1 SGDLS, CDR2 YYNGEE. J was trimmed by 2 bases and V by 4 bases; bases with no gene match: 6. The CDR3 extends over 15 amino acids.

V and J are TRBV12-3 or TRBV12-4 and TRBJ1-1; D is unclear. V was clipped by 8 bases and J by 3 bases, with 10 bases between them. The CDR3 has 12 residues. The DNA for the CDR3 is TGTGCCAGCGCATTGGCGGACACTGAAGCTTTCTTT. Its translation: CASALADTEAFF.

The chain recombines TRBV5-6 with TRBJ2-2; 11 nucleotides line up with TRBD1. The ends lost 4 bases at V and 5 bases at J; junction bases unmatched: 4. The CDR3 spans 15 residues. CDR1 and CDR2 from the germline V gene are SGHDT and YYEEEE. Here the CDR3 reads CASSRTGGSTGELFF. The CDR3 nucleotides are TGTGCCAGCAGCCGGACAGGGGGCTCGACCGGGGAGCTGTTTTTT.

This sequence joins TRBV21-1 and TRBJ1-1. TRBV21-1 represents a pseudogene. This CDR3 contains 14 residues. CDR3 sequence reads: CASSFLGRDTEAFF. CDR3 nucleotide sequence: TGTGCCAGCAGCTTCCTGGGGAGGGATACTGAAGCTTTCTTT.

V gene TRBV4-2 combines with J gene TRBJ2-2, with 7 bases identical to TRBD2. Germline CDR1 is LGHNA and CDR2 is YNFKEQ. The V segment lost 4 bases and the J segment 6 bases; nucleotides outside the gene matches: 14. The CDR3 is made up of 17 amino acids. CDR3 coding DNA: TGTGCCAGCAGCCTTCTCCCCCTGACCGCGGGGGCCGGGGAGCTGTTTTTT. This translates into CASSLLPLTAGAGELFF.

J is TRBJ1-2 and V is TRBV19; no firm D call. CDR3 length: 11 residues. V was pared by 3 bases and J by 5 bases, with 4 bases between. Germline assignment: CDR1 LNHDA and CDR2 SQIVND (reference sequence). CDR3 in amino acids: CASSIPYGYTF. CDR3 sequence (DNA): TGTGCCAGTAGTATCCCTTATGGCTACACCTTC.

DNA for the CDR3: TGTGCCAGCAGTTTAGATGCTAGCTCCTACAATGAGCAGTTCTTC. Its protein product is CASSLDASSYNEQFF. This chain joins TRBV27 and TRBJ2-1; D call uncertain. Germline V gene sequence: CDR1 MNHEY, CDR2 SMNVEV (reference sequence). The CDR3 loop spans 15 amino acids. The ends were cut back, 2 bases at V and 0 bases at J, with 8 bases in the middle.

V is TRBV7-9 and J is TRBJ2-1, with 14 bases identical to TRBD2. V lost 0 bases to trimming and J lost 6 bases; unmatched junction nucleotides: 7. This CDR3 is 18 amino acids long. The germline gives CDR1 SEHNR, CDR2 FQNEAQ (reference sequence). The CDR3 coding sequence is TGTGCCAGCAGCTTAGCCCCCGGACTAGCGGGAGGTCGCAATGAGCAGTTCTTC. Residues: CASSLAPGLAGGRNEQFF.

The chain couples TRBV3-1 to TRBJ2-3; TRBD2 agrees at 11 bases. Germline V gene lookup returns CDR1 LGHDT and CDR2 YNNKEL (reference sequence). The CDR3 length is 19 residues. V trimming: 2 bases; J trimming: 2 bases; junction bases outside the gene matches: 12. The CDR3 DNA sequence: TGTGCCAGCAGCCAACTAGCGGGAGGCACCGGTGAATTCACAGATACGCAGTATTTT. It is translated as CASSQLAGGTGEFTDTQYF.

In DNA, the CDR3 is TGTGCCAGCCAGCTGTGGGCAGAACCAAACAATGAGCAGTTCTTC. Translated: CASQLWAEPNNEQFF. The chain recombines TRBV7-2 with TRBJ2-1; D gene uncertain. Deletions cut 8 bases from V and 5 bases from J, with 19 bases between. The CDR3 totals 15 residues. Looked up from germline, CDR1 is SGHTA and CDR2 is FQGNSA.